This entry describes one T cell receptor beta chain. Its antigen is as yet unknown. The PCR was carried out with 60 Vbeta primers and 13 Jbeta primers. Per the study methods: Roughly 10 million shared chains were among around 80 million unique TCR beta chains counted in a later analysis. The table came from immunoSEQ multiplex PCR; TCRdb's copy has only in-frame clones and leaves some out. V and J calls and clone size are those listed in that table; D and trimming were worked out from the DNA. The table shows fewer than 250,000 clones, with 75% to 80% occurring only once. This specimen comes from a study of cytomegalovirus exposure and HLA in healthy donors. Study summary: Of around 400 genotyped donors, 75% to 90% grouped in the Caucasian-associated ancestry cluster.

The CDR3 runs to 15 residues. CDR1 is MNHEY and CDR2 is SMNVEV in the germline V gene (reference sequence). V was cut by 0 bases and J by 7 bases, with 13 bases left in between. Study results and limitations: Specificity of a few CMV-associated chains for CMV antigens was verified in vitro.

This chain connects TRBV27 to TRBJ1-5, with unresolved D. Sequencing was done on a sample of PBMCs. The TCR comes from a man aged 18-30 years in good health and CMV-seronegative. The CDR3 protein is CASSLSEDSRQPQHF. The DNA of the CDR3 is TGTGCCAGCAGTTTATCGGAGGATTCGAGACAGCCCCAGCATTTT.